This T cell receptor (beta chain) was captured by sequencing in a study of blood T cell repertoires in COVID-19. Germline lookup yields CDR1 MDHEN and CDR2 SYDVKM. Germline trimming cut 6 bases from V and 6 bases from J; bases unmatched to any gene: 10. This CDR3 is 15 amino acids long. Donors of Cohort 3 who recovered were those that had two negative PCRs, clearance, or symptom resolution. This clone was recorded only once. Here immunoSEQ multiplex PCR was the method, and the copy in TCRdb shows in-frame clones only, minus some. This sample yields about 170,000 clones, of which around 91% are seen a single time; roughly 0.82% belongs to the top ten.

The source is a woman aged 18-29 years who had recovered from COVID-19. The V and J genes are TRBV28 and TRBJ2-7, with 11 bases that match TRBD2. The sample was PBMCs or T cells enriched from blood (not recorded which). The CDR3 here is CASSPIQLAGVEQYF. The CDR3 DNA follows: TGTGCCAGCAGCCCTATTCAACTAGCGGGGGTCGAGCAGTACTTC.